This is a list of T cell receptor beta chains from one sample in a study of cytomegalovirus exposure and HLA in healthy donors. Only in-frame clones appear in the TCRdb table, and some are missing; sequencing was by immunoSEQ multiplex PCR. The sample records 100,000 to 150,000 clones, less than 85% being singletons. Sequencing was done on a sample of PBMCs. These receptors all stem from a female donor in good health and CMV-seronegative. The CDR3 runs from the conserved cysteine through the conserved F or W. Each record gives: D gene, clone size, V gene, J gene, CDR3 DNA, CDR3 protein. The D gene is left open where the match is weak. Rows may omit the clone size; those that give it use once, few, many or a size class.

.	.	TRBV19	TRBJ2-1	TGTGCCAGTAATGTGGGACTTTACAATGAGCAGTTCTTC	CASNVGLYNEQFF
.	.	TRBV5-4	TRBJ1-4	TGTGCCAGCAGCTCAGGTGCAACTAATGAAAAACTGTTTTTT	CASSSGATNEKLFF
TRBD1	.	TRBV10-2	TRBJ1-4	TGCGCCAGCAGCGAACGGACAGGGCTGGCCCAACTGTTTTTT	CASSERTGLAQLFF
.	.	TRBV6-5	TRBJ1-1	TGTGCCAGCAGTTACTCGGAGGGGTTTGAAGCTTTCTTT	CASSYSEGFEAFF
TRBD1	.	TRBV9	TRBJ1-1	TGTGCCAGCAGCCGTGGGTGGGGGACAGTCAACACTGAAGCTTTCTTT	CASSRGWGTVNTEAFF
TRBD2	once	TRBV5-5	TRBJ2-5	TGTGCCAGCAGCTTGGTTGGCGGGGGGGCCGGGATAGAGACCCAGTACTTC	CASSLVGGGAGIETQYF
.	once	TRBV7-5	TRBJ1-2	TGTGCCAGAAGCTTAGGGCAGGGGCTTGGCTACACCTTC	CARSLGQGLGYTF
.	.	TRBV7-9	TRBJ2-3	TGTTCCAGCAGCTTTAGGGGTACAGATACGCAGTATTTT	CSSSFRGTDTQYF
.	.	TRBV28	TRBJ2-2	TGTGCCGGGCGTAGCGATCGATTCGGGGAGCTGTTTTTT	CAGRSDRFGELFF
TRBD1	.	TRBV5-4	TRBJ1-3	TGTGCCAGCAGCGTCGGGACAGGGGGAAACACCATATATTTT	CASSVGTGGNTIYF
.	few	TRBV9	TRBJ1-1	TGTGCCAGCAGCTTACAGACAAGCATGAACACTGAAGCTTTCTTT	CASSLQTSMNTEAFF
TRBD1	.	TRBV28	TRBJ1-5	TGTGCCAGCAGGCGGACAGGGGGCGCTCAGCCCCAGCATTTT	CASRRTGGAQPQHF
.	.	TRBV6-1	TRBJ1-6	TGTGCCAGCAGCGCAAACAGGTCAAATTCACCCCTCCACTTT	CASSANRSNSPLHF
TRBD2	.	TRBV7-3	TRBJ2-1	TGTGCCAGCAGCTTAGATCCTAGCGGGTTTTACAATGAGCAGTTCTTC	CASSLDPSGFYNEQFF
.	.	TRBV20-1	TRBJ2-5	TGCAGTGCTTTAGACAGGAAGACCCAGTACTTC	CSALDRKTQYF
.	.	TRBV6-5	TRBJ2-3	TGTGCCAGCAGTCGGGACTTCAGCACAGATACGCAGTATTTT	CASSRDFSTDTQYF
TRBD1	.	TRBV6-1	TRBJ1-1	TGTGCCAGCAGTGCACAGGGGACCTATGGAGCTTTCTTT	CASSAQGTYGAFF
.	.	TRBV5-1	TRBJ2-3	TGCGCCAGCACCGAGACAGGCACAGATACGCAGTATTTT	CASTETGTDTQYF
.	.	TRBV9	TRBJ2-5	TGTGCCAGCAGCGTAGGGAGTAGTAACCAAGAGACCCAGTACTTC	CASSVGSSNQETQYF
TRBD1	.	TRBV5-6	TRBJ1-6	TGTGCCAGCAGCTTTTGGACAGGTCTCAATAATTCACCCCTCCACTTT	CASSFWTGLNNSPLHF
TRBD2	.	TRBV5-1	TRBJ2-2	TGCGCCAGCAGCTTTACTAGCGTGGGGGAGCTGTTTTTT	CASSFTSVGELFF
.	.	TRBV10-3	TRBJ2-7	TGTGCCATCAGTGGGGCAGACATTGCCTACGAGCAGTACTTC	CAISGADIAYEQYF
.	.	TRBV6-1	TRBJ1-3	TGTGCCAGCAGCCAATACAGTTACTCTGGAAACACCATATATTTT	CASSQYSYSGNTIYF
.	.	TRBV11-2	TRBJ2-1	TGTGCCAGCAGCCCCCCGACCGGACAAACGCCTAACAATGAGCAGTTCTTC	CASSPPTGQTPNNEQFF
.	.	TRBV6-1	TRBJ2-3	TGTGCCAGCAGAGCGGAACCGCGCACAGATACGCAGTATTTT	CASRAEPRTDTQYF
.	.	TRBV6-1	TRBJ1-1	TGTGCCAGCAGTGAAGGGTGGAGCACTGAAGCTTTCTTT	CASSEGWSTEAFF
.	.	TRBV5-4	TRBJ1-6	TGTGCCAGCAGCGTTGGGCACGGCCGCAATAATTCACCCCTCCACTTT	CASSVGHGRNNSPLHF
.	.	TRBV27	TRBJ2-7	TGTGCCAGCAGAAAAACAGGGATCCACGAGCAGTACTTC	CASRKTGIHEQYF
TRBD2	.	TRBV7-2	TRBJ2-1	TGTGCCAGCAGCCCGTCTAGCGGAGGCTGGAGCTCCTACAATGAGCAGTTCTTC	CASSPSSGGWSSYNEQFF
.	.	TRBV30	TRBJ1-2	TGTGCCTGGAGTAACCAGGCGAATGGCTACACCTTC	CAWSNQANGYTF
.	few	TRBV6-5	TRBJ1-6	TGTGCCAGCAGTTACTCCTGGGGGCAGGGTTCACCCCTCCACTTT	CASSYSWGQGSPLHF
.	.	TRBV7-2	TRBJ2-7	TGTGCCAGCAGCTTTTCGCGGGCCTACGAGCAGTACTTC	CASSFSRAYEQYF
TRBD1	.	TRBV6-8	TRBJ2-4	TGTGCCAGCAGGAGGCAGGGGGTGACCAAAAACAGTCAGTACTTC	CASRRQGVTKNSQYF
TRBD2	.	TRBV7-2	TRBJ2-5	TGTGCCAGCAGCTTAGGGCTTCTAGCGGGGGGGCTCCAAGAGACCCAGTACTTC	CASSLGLLAGGLQETQYF
TRBD2	.	TRBV11-2	TRBJ2-5	TGTGCCAGCAGCTCCGGGACTAGCGAAGAGACCCAGTACTTC	CASSSGTSEETQYF
.	few	TRBV6-1	TRBJ1-1	TGTGCCAGCAGACTGGGAGGCACTGAAGCTTTCTTT	CASRLGGTEAFF
.	.	TRBV14	TRBJ2-5	TGTGCCAGCAGCCAACCAGGGACTGCACCGTGGACCCAGTACTTC	CASSQPGTAPWTQYF
.	.	TRBV5-8	TRBJ1-5	TGTGCCAGCAGCTGGAGGGGATCGAATCAGCCCCAGCATTTT	CASSWRGSNQPQHF
.	.	TRBV9	TRBJ2-1	TGTGCCAGCAGCCTCCAGGGGGGTATCTACAATGAGCAGTTCTTC	CASSLQGGIYNEQFF
.	.	TRBV18	TRBJ2-7	TGTGCCAGCTCACCACCCCACTCCTACGAGCAGTACTTC	CASSPPHSYEQYF